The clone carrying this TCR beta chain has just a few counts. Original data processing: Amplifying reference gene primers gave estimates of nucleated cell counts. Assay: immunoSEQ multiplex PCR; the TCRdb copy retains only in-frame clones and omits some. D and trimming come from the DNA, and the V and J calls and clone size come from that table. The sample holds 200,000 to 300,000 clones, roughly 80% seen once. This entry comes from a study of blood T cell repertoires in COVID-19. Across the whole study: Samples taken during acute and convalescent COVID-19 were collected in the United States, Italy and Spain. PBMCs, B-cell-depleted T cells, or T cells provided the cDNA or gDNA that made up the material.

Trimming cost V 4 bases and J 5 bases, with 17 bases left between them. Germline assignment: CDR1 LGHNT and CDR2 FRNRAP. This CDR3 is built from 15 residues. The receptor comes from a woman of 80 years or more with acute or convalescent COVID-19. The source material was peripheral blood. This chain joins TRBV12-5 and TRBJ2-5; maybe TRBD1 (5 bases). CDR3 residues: CASGSGPPGIETQYF. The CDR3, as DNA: TGTGCTAGTGGTTCAGGGCCCCCAGGGATCGAGACCCAGTACTTC.